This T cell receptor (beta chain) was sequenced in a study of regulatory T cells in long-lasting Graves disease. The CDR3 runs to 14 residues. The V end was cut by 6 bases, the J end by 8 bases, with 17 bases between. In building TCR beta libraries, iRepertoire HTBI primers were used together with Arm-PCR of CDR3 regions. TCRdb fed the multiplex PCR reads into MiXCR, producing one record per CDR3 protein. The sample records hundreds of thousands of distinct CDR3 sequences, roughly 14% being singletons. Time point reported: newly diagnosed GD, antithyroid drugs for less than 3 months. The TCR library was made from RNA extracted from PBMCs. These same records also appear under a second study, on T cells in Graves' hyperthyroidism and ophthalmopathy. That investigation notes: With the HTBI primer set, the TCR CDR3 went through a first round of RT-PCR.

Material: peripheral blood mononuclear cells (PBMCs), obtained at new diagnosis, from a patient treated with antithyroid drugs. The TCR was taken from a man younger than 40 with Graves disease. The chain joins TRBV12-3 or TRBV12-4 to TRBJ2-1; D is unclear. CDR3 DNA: TGTGCCAGCAGCCACTCGCTGGGGATGGATGAGCAGTTCTTC. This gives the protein CASSHSLGMDEQFF.